This entry features one T cell receptor beta chain sequence. Its matching antigen is unknown. Germline CDR1 MNHEY, CDR2 SMNVEV (reference sequence). The V and J ends lost 6 bases and 3 bases respectively, with 12 bases between them. This CDR3 contains 13 residues. The sample comes from a study of shared clonotypes between healthy human individuals. About the research overall: Aged between 18 and 49, the donors were two women and three men. CD4 naive and memory got three plates each, CD8 naive two, CD8 memory one. Findings and caveats of the study: Sharing across four donors was highest in naive CD4 (around 5%) and lowest in memory CD8 (roughly 0.4%).

Replicate sorted-subset PCRs were loaded with 150 to 250 ng DNA, 31,000 or so T cell genomes. The table came from immunoSEQ multiplex PCR; TCRdb's copy has only in-frame clones and leaves some out. The profile shows about 2 million clones, about 95% of them singletons. Only CD45RO-negative cells positively selected for CCR7 counted as naive CD8 cells, so terminally differentiated effector memory CD45RA+ cells were excluded. The V gene is TRBV27, the J gene TRBJ2-7; possible D gene TRBD2, 5 bases. This sequence was found in a man aged 18 to 35 in good health. Sequenced sample: naive CD8+ T cells sorted from blood. The CDR3 nucleotides are TGTGCCAGCAGCTGGACTGCAAACTACGAGCAGTACTTC. Translation gives CASSWTANYEQYF.